These 18 T cell receptor beta chains were all obtained from the same sample, sequenced in a study of blood T cell repertoires in COVID-19. Sequencing was performed with immunoSEQ multiplex PCR; in TCRdb, only in-frame clones are kept and a portion is missing. The sample has under 200,000 clones; around 85% are singletons. The specimen sequenced was PBMCs or T cells enriched from blood (not recorded which). These receptors originate from a woman aged 40 to 50 with acute COVID-19.

The J gene is TRBJ2-3, the V gene TRBV6-1; 11 bases align to TRBD2. Germline lookup yields CDR1 MNHNS and CDR2 SASEGT. Trimming removed 1 base from V and 8 bases from J; junction bases left unmatched: 5. The CDR3 has 15 amino acids. CDR3 nucleotide sequence: TGTGCCAGCAGTGAAGGGCTAGCGGGGGGTGGTACGCAGTATTTT. Its translation is CASSEGLAGGGTQYF.

The chain links TRBV19 to TRBJ2-5, with D perhaps matching TRBD1 (5 bases). This CDR3 region has 13 residues. V was pared by 8 bases and J by 6 bases, with 16 bases between. Germline CDR1 is LNHDA and CDR2 is SQIVND (reference sequence). The CDR3 coding sequence is TGTGCCAGTGGGGCGGATCTCTTAAAGACCCAGTACTTC. This translates into CASGADLLKTQYF.

The DNA of the CDR3 is TGTGCCAGCAGCTCATCAACGGGACTCGGAAACACCATATATTTT. Amino acids: CASSSSTGLGNTIYF. The rearrangement joins TRBV11-1 to TRBJ1-3; D is perhaps TRBD1 (5 bases). This CDR3 spans 15 amino acids. Trimming cost V 4 bases and J 4 bases, with 14 bases left between them. Germline CDR1 reads SGHAT; CDR2 reads FQDESV (reference sequence).

V gene TRBV3-1 (or the pseudogene TRBV3-2) combines with J gene TRBJ1-2; D is unresolved. Trimming took 0 bases from V and 6 from J, leaving 11 bases between them. Germline V lookup: CDR1 LGHDT, CDR2 YNNKEL (reference sequence). CDR3 length equals 14 residues. The CDR3 nucleotides read TGTGCCAGCAGCCAAGACACGGGGTTAAATGGCTACACCTTC. It codes for CASSQDTGLNGYTF.

This clone occurred many times. This sequence joins TRBV6-1 and TRBJ2-5; 8 bases fit TRBD2. This CDR3 is 15 amino acids long. Germline loops: CDR1 MNHNS, CDR2 SASEGT. The J segment lost 5 bases and the V segment lost 2 bases, leaving 7 bases of the junction unmatched. The CDR3 nucleotides are TGTGCCAGCAGTGAACAGAGCGGGAGCGGTGAGACCCAGTACTTC. Translation: CASSEQSGSGETQYF.

This chain links TRBV7-9 with TRBJ2-1; D ambiguous. Trimming left V 6 bases short and J 2 bases short, with 8 bases between. This CDR3 is built from 13 residues. CDR1 is SEHNR and CDR2 is FQNEAQ in the germline V gene (reference sequence). The CDR3 region has the DNA TGTGCCAGCAGTACTGACACCTACAATGAGCAGTTCTTC. Translating it yields CASSTDTYNEQFF. Full variable domain (remainder filled in from reference TRBV7-9 and TRBJ2-1): DTGVSQNPRHKITKRGQNVTFRCDPISEHNRLYWYRQTLGQGPEFLTYFQNEAQLEKSRLLSDRFSAERPKGSFSTLEIQRTEQGDSAMYLCASSTDTYNEQFFGPGTRLTVL.

The CDR3 here is CASWGSGGYEQYF. The DNA for the CDR3 is TGTGCCAGCTGGGGGTCGGGAGGGTACGAGCAGTACTTC. This chain uses TRBV7-2 with TRBJ2-7; 8 nucleotides line up with TRBD2. Trimming removed 8 bases from V and 4 bases from J; junction bases left unmatched: 7. The CDR3 loop spans 13 amino acids. The V gene's germline CDR1 is SGHTA and CDR2 FQGNSA.

The chain has TRBV5-1 and TRBJ2-2; a possible D gene is TRBD2 (5 bases). V was cut by 0 bases and J by 7 bases, with 7 bases left in between. The CDR3 is 13 amino acids. From germline, CDR1 is SGHRS and CDR2 YFSETQ. The DNA of the CDR3 is TGCGCCAGCAGCTTGGAAGGGAGCGGGGAGCTGTTTTTT. This gives the protein CASSLEGSGELFF.

This sequence joins TRBV29-1 and TRBJ2-7; 13 bases line up with TRBD2. Unmatched junction bases numbered 15, after V lost 7 bases and J lost 6 bases. From germline, CDR1 is SQVTM and CDR2 ANQGSEA. The CDR3 sequence is 16 residues long. The CDR3 nucleotides are TGCAGCGCCCGACTAGCGGGAGGATCTTTGCGGGGCGAGCAGTACTTC. It codes for CSARLAGGSLRGEQYF.

The chain couples TRBV5-1 to TRBJ2-7, with 10 bases that match TRBD2. CDR3 length: 15 residues. Trimming cost V 4 bases and J 3 bases; bases outside gene matches: 7. Looked up from germline, CDR1 is SGHRS and CDR2 is YFSETQ. CDR3 sequence (DNA): TGCGCCAGCAGCCCTGGACTAGCGGTTTACTACGAGCAGTACGTC. Its protein is CASSPGLAVYYEQYV.

The chain uses TRBV6-5 and TRBJ1-1; 10 bases map to TRBD1. The CDR3 is 14 residues long. The germline V gene has CDR1 MNHEY and CDR2 SVGAGI. After removal of 5 bases from V and 1 base from J, the junction contained 1 base not matched to a gene. CDR3 in DNA: TGTGCCAGCAGTAGACAGGGGGCGAACACTGAAGCTTTCTTT. Its protein is CASSRQGANTEAFF.

This clone was detected once. This rearrangement joins TRBV5-1 to TRBJ1-3; D perhaps matches TRBD1 (6 bases). The ends were cut back, 2 bases at V and 10 bases at J, with 16 bases in the middle. Per germline, CDR1 SGHRS and CDR2 YFSETQ. The length of the CDR3 is 14 residues. CDR3 in amino acids: CASSLGQGLDTIYF. DNA of the CDR3: TGCGCCAGCAGCTTAGGGCAGGGGCTCGATACCATATATTTT.

DNA of the CDR3: TGTGCCAGCAGGGATCCCAGGGGAACCTATGGCTACACCTTC. It specifies CASRDPRGTYGYTF. The chain has TRBV6-5 and TRBJ1-2; the D gene is possibly TRBD1 (6 bases). CDR3 length: 14 amino acids. V was pared by 6 bases and J by 4 bases, with 15 bases between. The germline V gene encodes CDR1 MNHEY and CDR2 SVGAGI.

A word on this clone: Being one base from a much bigger clone, this may be a read error. In the same sample, other DNA sequences code for this CDR3. This chain links TRBV6-6 with TRBJ2-7; 8 nucleotides agree with TRBD1. CDR3 length: 15 amino acids. Germline CDR1 and CDR2: MNHNY and SVGAGI (reference sequence). V was pared by 4 bases and J by 6 bases, with 11 bases of the junction left unmatched. Here the CDR3 reads CASSSPGTGPSEQYF. Written as DNA, the CDR3 is TGTGCCAGCAGTTCTCCTGGGACAGGACCTTCCGAGCAGTACTTC.

This chain joins TRBV2 and TRBJ1-2, with unresolved D. Trimming removed 7 bases from V and 0 bases from J, with 15 bases in between. CDR1 and CDR2 from the germline V gene are SNHLY and FYNNEI. This CDR3 has 15 residues. The CDR3 sequence is CASKEQLDPNYGYTF. The CDR3 DNA reads TGTGCCAGCAAAGAACAGTTAGATCCTAACTATGGCTACACCTTC.

The CDR3 is CASRSSGRAGEYGYTF. The CDR3 DNA is TGTGCCAGTAGGTCCTCCGGGCGGGCAGGGGAATATGGCTACACCTTC. The chain combines TRBV19 with TRBJ1-2; tentatively, D is TRBD1 (6 bases). The CDR3 has 16 residues. The germline V gene has CDR1 LNHDA and CDR2 SQIVND (reference sequence). V lost 6 bases and J lost 5, with 22 bases in between. Full variable domain (missing parts from reference TRBV19 and TRBJ1-2): DGGITQSPKYLFRKEGQNVTLSCEQNLNHDAMYWYRQDPGQGLRLIYYSQIVNDFQKGDIAEGYSVSREKKESFPLTVTSAQKNPTAFYLCASRSSGRAGEYGYTFGSGTRLTVV.

The V gene is TRBV3-1 (or the pseudogene TRBV3-2), the J gene TRBJ2-7, with D tentatively TRBD1 (7 bases). CDR1 is LGHDT, CDR2 YNNKEL, per germline (reference sequence). V was trimmed by 5 bases and J by 6 bases, leaving 14 bases between them. The CDR3 runs 13 residues. The chain's CDR3 is CASSSNRGGEQYF. CDR3 coding DNA: TGTGCCAGCAGCTCCAACAGGGGAGGCGAGCAGTACTTC.

The chain couples TRBV5-4 to TRBJ1-2, with TRBD1 as a possible D gene (5 bases). CDR3 length: 15 amino acids. Germline-derived CDR1 and CDR2 are SGHNT and YYREEE (reference sequence). Deletions cut 6 bases from V and 4 bases from J, with 19 bases between. The CDR3 sequence is CASTPTGGSGYGYTF. The CDR3 region has the DNA TGTGCCAGCACCCCCACCGGGGGGAGTGGCTATGGCTACACCTTC. Variable domain in full (rest from reference TRBV5-4 and TRBJ1-2): ETGVTQSPTHLIKTRGQQVTLRCSSQSGHNTVSWYQQALGQGPQFIFQYYREEENGRGNFPPRFSGLQFPNYSSELNVNALELDDSALYLCASTPTGGSGYGYTFGSGTRLTVV.